The 25 T cell receptor beta chains given below trace back to one sample, sequenced in a study of T cell changes during pregnancy in multiple sclerosis. The data were produced by immunoSEQ multiplex PCR, yet TCRdb's version contains in-frame clones alone and is incomplete. The top ten hold approximately 3.3% of the sample, which has roughly 87,000 clones, 90% to 95% seen once. This specimen consisted of PBMCs, obtained in the first trimester of pregnancy. These receptors were obtained from a female donor in good health, serving as a control in a pregnancy study. Some clones in this sample may be carry-over from other donors' samples.

The chain recombines TRBV6-5 with TRBJ2-6; the match to TRBD1 covers 7 bases. Losses at the gene ends were 10 bases for V and 0 bases for J; bases not matched to a gene: 6. This CDR3 has 15 residues. Germline CDR1 reads MNHEY; CDR2 reads SVGAGI. CDR3 region: CATTTGSSGANVLTF. CDR3 DNA sequence: TGTGCCACAACGACAGGGTCCTCTGGGGCCAACGTCCTGACTTTC.

The chain combines TRBV19 with TRBJ2-5, with a tentative D call TRBD1 (7 bases). V shed 7 bases and J shed 5 bases, with 14 bases lying between them. The CDR3 is made up of 13 amino acids. Per germline, CDR1 LNHDA and CDR2 SQIVND (reference sequence). CDR3 residues: CASNPTGRETQYF. The DNA of the CDR3 is TGTGCCAGTAACCCGACAGGGAGGGAGACCCAGTACTTC.

The chain joins TRBV7-9 to TRBJ1-2, with D possibly matching TRBD1 (6 bases). The CDR3 runs 13 residues. The germline V and J ends were trimmed by 4 bases and 6 bases, with 12 bases remaining between them. CDR1 SEHNR and CDR2 FQNEAQ come from the germline V gene (reference sequence). The CDR3 sequence: CASSSTGPHGYTF. Written as DNA, the CDR3 is TGTGCCAGCAGCTCCACAGGGCCGCATGGCTACACCTTC.

This clone was recorded once. The gene calls are TRBV9 and TRBJ1-5, with D possibly being TRBD1 (5 bases). This CDR3 contains 16 residues. Germline assignment: CDR1 SGDLS and CDR2 YYNGEE. The V end lost 0 bases, the J end lost 3 bases, and 13 bases lay between the germline ends. The CDR3 DNA sequence: TGTGCCAGCAGCGTAGAAGAGGACACCTCCAATCAGCCCCAGCATTTT. This gives the protein CASSVEEDTSNQPQHF.

The J gene is TRBJ1-1, the V gene TRBV29-1; 8 nucleotides match TRBD1. Trimming took 3 bases from V and 4 from J; bases not matched to a gene: 4. The V gene's germline CDR1 is SQVTM and CDR2 ANQGSEA. This CDR3 spans 13 amino acids. CDR3 DNA: TGCAGCGTTGATACAGGGGGACTCACTGAAGCTTTCTTT. As protein: CSVDTGGLTEAFF. Filled out from reference TRBV29-1 and TRBJ1-1, the complete variable domain reads SAVISQKPSRDICQRGTSLTIQCQVDSQVTMMFWYRQQPGQSLTLIATANQGSEATYESGFVIDKFPISRPNLTFSTLTVSNMSPEDSSIYLCSVDTGGLTEAFFGQGTRLTVV.

The chain combines TRBV2 with TRBJ2-7; 7 bases are a match to TRBD1. The CDR3 contains 15 residues. From germline, CDR1 is SNHLY and CDR2 FYNNEI. V shed 6 bases, J shed 0 bases, and the junction held 8 bases outside the gene matches. This CDR3 reads CASRLDRTSSYEQYF. The CDR3 DNA sequence: TGTGCCAGCAGGTTGGACAGGACATCCTCCTACGAGCAGTACTTC.

This clone was counted a few times. This chain uses TRBV7-9 with TRBJ1-2; D is unresolved. CDR3 length: 12 residues. V was pared by 3 bases and J by 6 bases, with 8 bases between. Germline CDR1 is SEHNR and CDR2 is FQNEAQ (reference sequence). CDR3 amino acids: CASSFRSNGYTF. The CDR3 DNA is TGTGCCAGCAGCTTCAGGTCAAATGGCTACACCTTC. The variable domain in full, with the rest retrieved from reference TRBV7-9 and TRBJ1-2, is DTGVSQNPRHKITKRGQNVTFRCDPISEHNRLYWYRQTLGQGPEFLTYFQNEAQLEKSRLLSDRFSAERPKGSFSTLEIQRTEQGDSAMYLCASSFRSNGYTFGSGTRLTVV.

J is TRBJ2-2 and V is TRBV5-1; D is ambiguous. This CDR3 spans 14 amino acids. Trimming shortened V by 0 bases and J by 5 bases, and 8 bases separated the two germline ends. CDR1 is SGHRS and CDR2 is YFSETQ in the germline V gene. Here the CDR3 reads CASSLVSLTGELFF. CDR3 bases: TGCGCCAGCAGCTTGGTTTCCCTAACCGGGGAGCTGTTTTTT.

V and J are TRBV4-1 and TRBJ2-7; the D is unclear. The ends were cut back, 2 bases at V and 2 bases at J, with 10 bases in the middle. The CDR3 runs 14 residues. The germline gives CDR1 MGHRA, CDR2 YSYEKL. In nucleotides, the CDR3 is TGCGCCAGCAGCCAAAGAAGTGAGCCCTACGAGCAGTACTTC. It is translated as CASSQRSEPYEQYF.

Concerning this clone: A much larger clone lies a single base off, so this may be a read error. This CDR3 is CASSERGDTDTQYF. The CDR3 DNA reads as TGTGCCAGCAGTGAGCGGGGGGACACAGATACGCAGTATTTT. The J gene is TRBJ2-3, the V gene TRBV6-4, with 8 positions matching TRBD2. Germline CDR1 reads MRHNA; CDR2 reads SNTAGT. V shed 3 bases, J shed 2 bases, and the junction held 1 base outside the gene matches. This CDR3 has 14 amino acids.

The chain is built from TRBV29-1 and TRBJ1-2, with 9 bases identical to TRBD1. Trimming removed 0 bases from V and 6 bases from J; junction bases left unmatched: 8. The CDR3 runs to 15 residues. Germline CDR1 and CDR2: SQVTM and ANQGSEA. The CDR3 region has the DNA TGCAGCGTTGAAGATCTAGGACAGGGGAGGGATGGCTACACCTTC. Translation: CSVEDLGQGRDGYTF.

This clone was picked up one time. This sequence joins TRBV18 and TRBJ2-5, with TRBD2 matching 10 bases. Germline V CDR1 and CDR2: KGHSH, LQKENI. CDR3 length: 17 residues. The V gene end was trimmed by 2 bases and the J gene end by 5 bases; junction bases not matched to a gene: 11. The CDR3 DNA reads TGTGCCAGCTCACCAGGGCTAGCGGGGGTAGCGGTGGAGACCCAGTACTTC. This encodes CASSPGLAGVAVETQYF.

This rearrangement joins TRBV5-6 to TRBJ2-5, with D possibly matching TRBD1 (6 bases). The CDR3 consists of 14 residues. The germline V gene encodes CDR1 SGHDT and CDR2 YYEEEE. Trimming removed 1 base at V and 4 bases at J, with 11 bases between. CDR3 sequence: CASSLSGDRETQYF. CDR3 nucleotide sequence: TGTGCCAGCAGCTTGTCAGGGGATCGAGAGACCCAGTACTTC. Combining the CDR3 with reference TRBV5-6 and TRBJ2-5 gives the whole variable domain DAGVTQSPTHLIKTRGQQVTLRCSPKSGHDTVSWYQQALGQGPQFIFQYYEEEERQRGNFPDRFSGHQFPNYSSELNVNALLLGDSALYLCASSLSGDRETQYFGPGTRLLVL.

The chain combines TRBV21-1 with TRBJ1-2; TRBD1, the table's D call, was not compared with the DNA. TRBV21-1 represents a pseudogene. The CDR3 consists of 16 residues. CDR3 protein: CASGATARVGPDGYTF. The CDR3 DNA reads as TGTGCCAGCGGGGCTACCGCACGGGTTGGGCCTGATGGCTACACCTTC.

The CDR3 DNA sequence: TGTGCCAGCAGCCCGACTAGCGGCTACAATGAGCAGTTCTTC. Encoded protein: CASSPTSGYNEQFF. The chain employs TRBV7-3 and TRBJ2-1; 9 bases fit TRBD2. Germline V gene lookup returns CDR1 SGHTA and CDR2 FQGTGA. The CDR3 runs 14 residues. The junction had 2 bases not matched to a gene; V was cut back by 5 bases and J by 3 bases. Using reference TRBV7-3 and TRBJ2-1 for the parts outside the CDR3, the full variable domain is GAGVSQTPSNKVTEKGKYVELRCDPISGHTALYWYRQSLGQGPEFLIYFQGTGAADDSGLPNDRFFAVRPEGSVSTLKIQRTERGDSAVYLCASSPTSGYNEQFFGPGTRLTVL.

The J gene is TRBJ2-7, the V gene TRBV29-1, with 11 bases that match TRBD2. Germline CDR1 and CDR2: SQVTM and ANQGSEA. The length of the CDR3 is 14 residues. J gave up 5 bases and V 0 bases, and 3 bases lay outside the gene matches. The CDR3 region is CSVEDTSGGDEQYF. The CDR3 nucleotides read TGCAGCGTTGAAGATACTAGCGGGGGTGACGAGCAGTACTTC.

The rearrangement uses TRBV7-2 and TRBJ2-7; possible D gene TRBD2, 6 bases. Trimming pared 4 bases from V and 6 bases from J, leaving 10 bases between. CDR1 and CDR2 (germline): SGHTA, FQGNSA. CDR3 length: 12 amino acids. This CDR3 is CASSSTAGEQYF. The CDR3 coding sequence is TGTGCCAGCAGCTCAACAGCGGGCGAGCAGTACTTC.

The chain has TRBV28 and TRBJ1-2; D ambiguous. Per germline, CDR1 MDHEN and CDR2 SYDVKM. V lost 3 bases to trimming and J lost 6 bases, with 14 bases between them. CDR3 length: 14 residues. The CDR3 loop is CASSFLTLEDGYTF. The DNA for the CDR3 is TGTGCCAGCAGTTTTTTGACCCTTGAGGATGGCTACACCTTC.

In this sample, this clone turned up a few times. This CDR3 is CSVVVADRNTEAFF. CDR3 DNA sequence: TGCAGCGTTGTCGTGGCAGACAGGAACACTGAAGCTTTCTTT. V and J are TRBV29-1 and TRBJ1-1, with a tentative D call TRBD1 (5 bases). This CDR3 contains 14 residues. V was shortened by 4 bases and J by 1 base, with 13 bases between the two germline ends. Germline CDR1 and CDR2: SQVTM and ANQGSEA.

This chain uses TRBV18 with TRBJ2-5, with D uncertain. The CDR3 extends over 15 amino acids. Trimming left V 3 bases short and J 7 bases short, with 18 bases between. The germline V gene has CDR1 KGHSH and CDR2 LQKENI. CDR3 nucleotide sequence: TGTGCCAGCTCACCCAAGCAGGTTCAAGTCGGGACCCAGTACTTC. Translating it yields CASSPKQVQVGTQYF. The full variable domain, completed using reference TRBV18 and TRBJ2-5, is NAGVMQNPRHLVRRRGQEARLRCSPMKGHSHVYWYRQLPEEGLKFMVYLQKENIIDESGMPKERFSAEFPKEGPSILRIQQVVRGDSAAYFCASSPKQVQVGTQYFGPGTRLLVL.

This chain uses TRBV9 with TRBJ2-7; TRBD1 might be the D (7 bases). CDR1 and CDR2 (germline): SGDLS, YYNGEE. Trimming left V 6 bases short and J 5 bases short, with 15 bases between. This CDR3 comprises 13 residues. The CDR3 DNA reads TGTGCCAGCAATAGAGACAGGGAGGACGAGCAGTACTTC. This codes for CASNRDREDEQYF.

This clone was seen once. The chain is built from TRBV5-1 and TRBJ2-5; no clear D gene. In germline, CDR1 is SGHRS, CDR2 YFSETQ. The CDR3 length is 11 residues. The V and J ends lost 6 bases and 1 base respectively, with 4 bases between them. The CDR3 spells CASMAQETQYF. The CDR3 coding sequence is TGCGCCAGCATGGCCCAAGAGACCCAGTACTTC.

The V and J genes are TRBV29-1 and TRBJ2-1, with D possibly TRBD2 on 6 matching bases. The length of the CDR3 is 17 residues. Trimming pared 6 bases from V and 4 bases from J, leaving 25 bases between. Germline values: CDR1 SQVTM, CDR2 ANQGSEA. The CDR3 here is CSVDGAGWALLYNEQFF. The CDR3, as DNA: TGCAGCGTCGACGGGGCGGGGTGGGCCTTACTGTACAATGAGCAGTTCTTC.

The CDR3 nucleotides are TGTGCCAGCAGCTTAGTCCGACTGTTCACAGATACGCAGTATTTT. Translated, it gives CASSLVRLFTDTQYF. The chain carries TRBV7-2 and TRBJ2-3; D ambiguous. The germline gives CDR1 SGHTA, CDR2 FQGNSA. V lost 1 base and J 2 bases, leaving 10 bases between the germline ends. This CDR3 is 15 amino acids long.

V and J are TRBV6-5 and TRBJ2-1; TRBD1 is a possible D gene (6 bases). Trimming shortened V by 6 bases and J by 1 base, and 13 bases separated the two germline ends. In germline, CDR1 is MNHEY, CDR2 SVGAGI. The CDR3 totals 15 residues. CDR3 bases: TGTGCCAGCAGCTCCCAGGGGATTTCCTACAATGAGCAGTTCTTC. It is translated as CASSSQGISYNEQFF.